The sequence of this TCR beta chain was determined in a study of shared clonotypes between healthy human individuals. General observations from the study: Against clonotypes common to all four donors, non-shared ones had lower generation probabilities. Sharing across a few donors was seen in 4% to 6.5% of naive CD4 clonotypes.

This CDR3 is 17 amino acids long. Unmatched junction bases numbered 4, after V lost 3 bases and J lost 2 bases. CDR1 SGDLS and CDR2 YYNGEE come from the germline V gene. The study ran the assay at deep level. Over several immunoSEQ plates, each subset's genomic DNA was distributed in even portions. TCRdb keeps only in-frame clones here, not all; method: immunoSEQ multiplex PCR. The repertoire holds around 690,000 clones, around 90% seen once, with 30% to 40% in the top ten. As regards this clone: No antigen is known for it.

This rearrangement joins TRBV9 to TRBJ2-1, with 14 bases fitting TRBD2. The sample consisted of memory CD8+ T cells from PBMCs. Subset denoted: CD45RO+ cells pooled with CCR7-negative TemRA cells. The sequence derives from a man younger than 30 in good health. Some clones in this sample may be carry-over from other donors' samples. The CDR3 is CASSDRTSGRPYNEQFF. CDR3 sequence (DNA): TGTGCCAGCAGCGATAGGACTAGCGGGAGGCCCTACAATGAGCAGTTCTTC.